These 20 T cell receptor beta chains share one sample of origin, sequenced in a study of cytomegalovirus exposure and HLA in healthy donors. PCR primers comprised 60 Vbeta and 13 Jbeta primers. The protocol was immunoSEQ multiplex PCR, while the TCRdb copy is restricted to in-frame clones and leaves out a portion. The table counts around 140,000 clones; less than 2% lies in the top ten. The specimen sequenced was PBMCs. These receptor sequences come from a man younger than 35 in good health and CMV-seronegative.

The chain uses TRBV30 and TRBJ2-5; 7 bases map to TRBD2. This CDR3 has 14 amino acids. The V and J ends lost 2 bases and 5 bases, in that order; junction bases with no gene match: 8. Germline V lookup: CDR1 GTSNPN, CDR2 SVGIG (reference sequence). CDR3 sequence reads: CAWSSTGEGETQYF. CDR3 in DNA: TGTGCCTGGAGTTCTACTGGGGAGGGCGAGACCCAGTACTTC.

V usage is TRBV28 and J usage is TRBJ2-6; D is unresolved. Between the trimmed V and J ends, which lost 4 bases and 12 bases, there was a span of 10 bases. CDR1 and CDR2 (germline): MDHEN, SYDVKM. The CDR3 extends over 12 amino acids. The CDR3 region is CASSSNLRVLTF. The CDR3 nucleotides are TGTGCCAGCAGTTCGAATCTACGCGTCCTGACTTTC. The complete variable domain, with remaining parts taken from reference TRBV28 and TRBJ2-6, reads DVKVTQSSRYLVKRTGEKVFLECVQDMDHENMFWYRQDPGLGLRLIYFSYDVKMKEKGDIPEGYSVSREKKERFSLILESASTNQTSMYLCASSSNLRVLTFGAGSRLTVL.

J is TRBJ2-6 and V is TRBV6-1; a possible D gene is TRBD2 (5 bases). The CDR3 is made up of 15 amino acids. V was trimmed by 7 bases and J by 0 bases, leaving 10 bases between them. CDR1 MNHNS and CDR2 SASEGT come from the germline V gene. The CDR3 region has the DNA TGTGCCAGCAATGGAGGACGCTCTGGGGCCAACGTCCTGACTTTC. Its translation: CASNGGRSGANVLTF.

This sequence joins TRBV29-1 and TRBJ2-2, with TRBD1 identical over 10 bases. Germline CDR1 is SQVTM and CDR2 is ANQGSEA. V was clipped by 6 bases and J by 4 bases; unmatched bases: 2. This CDR3 has 13 amino acids. The CDR3 DNA reads TGCAGCGTAGGGACAGGGGCCACCGGGGAGCTGTTTTTT. It specifies CSVGTGATGELFF.

The chain employs TRBV27 and TRBJ1-1; D gene ambiguous. Germline CDR1 MNHEY, CDR2 SMNVEV (reference sequence). The CDR3 contains 13 residues. V was cut by 2 bases and J by 4 bases, with 8 bases left in between. The DNA for the CDR3 is TGTGCCAGCAGTTTAATTCCCGGCACTGAAGCTTTCTTT. This translates into CASSLIPGTEAFF.

The rearrangement links TRBV10-3 to TRBJ2-3; 8 nucleotides match TRBD1. The CDR3 is 14 residues long. Per the germline V gene, CDR1 is ENHRY and CDR2 is SYGVKD. The V segment lost 4 bases and the J segment 4 bases; nucleotides outside the gene matches: 4. The CDR3, as DNA: TGTGCCATCAGTGCCTACAGGGGGGCAGATACGCAGTATTTT. Translation gives CAISAYRGADTQYF.

As regards this clone: At the DNA level, this CDR3 is encoded by other sequences in the same sample as well. CDR3 sequence (DNA): TGTGCCAGTAGTATAACCGGCTCTGGGGCCAACGTCCTGACTTTC. Amino acid sequence: CASSITGSGANVLTF. The V and J genes are TRBV19 and TRBJ2-6; D remains ambiguous. V was trimmed by 2 bases and J by 0 bases, leaving 5 bases between them. In germline, CDR1 is LNHDA, CDR2 SQIVND (reference sequence). The CDR3 extends over 15 amino acids.

V is TRBV18 and J is TRBJ1-1; D gene ambiguous. V was pared by 2 bases and J by 1 base, with 5 bases between. The CDR3 has 13 residues. Per germline, CDR1 KGHSH and CDR2 LQKENI. This chain's CDR3 is CASSPWANTEAFF. Written as DNA, the CDR3 is TGTGCCAGCTCACCATGGGCGAACACTGAAGCTTTCTTT.

V and J are TRBV5-1 and TRBJ1-3, with D unclear. Germline V gives CDR1 SGHRS, CDR2 YFSETQ. The CDR3 has 16 residues. V lost 0 bases and J 0 bases, leaving 10 bases between the germline ends. The CDR3 DNA reads as TGCGCCAGCAGCTTGGGAGGTACATCCTCTGGAAACACCATATATTTT. This encodes CASSLGGTSSGNTIYF.

This chain links TRBV27 with TRBJ1-6; D is possibly TRBD1 (6 bases). Germline CDR1 is MNHEY and CDR2 is SMNVEV (reference sequence). The V and J ends lost 5 bases and 2 bases respectively, with 16 bases between them. The CDR3 covers 17 residues. The CDR3, as DNA: TGTGCCAGCAGTCCTCAACAGGGAATCACCTATAATTCACCCCTCCACTTT. This gives the protein CASSPQQGITYNSPLHF.

The V and J genes are TRBV19 and TRBJ2-5; TRBD1 might be the D (5 bases). The end of the DNA is better explained by TRBJ2-7, so the J call may be wrong. CDR1 is LNHDA, CDR2 SQIVND, per germline (reference sequence). The CDR3 is 13 residues long. The CDR3 protein is CASSIAGNYEQYF. CDR3 sequence (DNA): TGTGCCAGTAGTATTGCAGGGAATTACGAGCAGTACTTC.

The chain employs TRBV27 and TRBJ2-7; D ambiguous. The germline V gene has CDR1 MNHEY and CDR2 SMNVEV (reference sequence). V was shortened by 5 bases and J by 6 bases, with 11 bases between the two germline ends. This CDR3 has 12 residues. The CDR3 DNA sequence: TGTGCCAGCAGTCGTCGTTCGGGCGAGCAGTACTTC. Its protein is CASSRRSGEQYF.

This chain uses TRBV5-6 with TRBJ1-4, with 9 nucleotides matching TRBD1. Trimming at V came to 3 bases and at J to 8 bases, leaving 11 bases not matched to a gene. Germline assignment: CDR1 SGHDT and CDR2 YYEEEE. CDR3 size: 16 residues. The CDR3 DNA follows: TGTGCCAGCAGCTGGACAGGGGACTCGCTTGGGGAAAAACTGTTTTTT. Its translation is CASSWTGDSLGEKLFF.

The CDR3 nucleotides read TGTGCCAGCAGCATAGATCTAGGAGCGGGCCTCTCCTACGAGCAGTACTTC. Amino acids: CASSIDLGAGLSYEQYF. The chain joins TRBV7-9 to TRBJ2-7, with a tentative D call TRBD2 (6 bases). This CDR3 is 17 amino acids long. Germline V CDR1 and CDR2: SEHNR, FQNEAQ (reference sequence). Trimming shortened V by 5 bases and J by 0 bases, and 20 bases separated the two germline ends.

The chain has TRBV19 and TRBJ2-3, with TRBD2 matching 8 bases. Germline loops: CDR1 LNHDA, CDR2 SQIVND (reference sequence). The CDR3 has 16 amino acids. Unmatched junction bases numbered 8, after V lost 3 bases and J lost 3 bases. CDR3 sequence: CASSMSSLAGTDTQYF. The DNA of the CDR3 is TGTGCCAGTAGTATGAGTTCTCTAGCGGGTACAGATACGCAGTATTTT.

The chain combines TRBV6-6 with TRBJ1-1; D is unresolved. V was trimmed by 1 base and J by 5 bases, leaving 11 bases between them. The CDR3 contains 14 residues. Germline V gives CDR1 MNHNY, CDR2 SVGAGI (reference sequence). The CDR3 DNA sequence: TGTGCCAGCAGTTACTTGAGGCCCCCGACTGAAGCTTTCTTT. This gives the protein CASSYLRPPTEAFF.

This sequence joins TRBV5-4 and TRBJ2-7, with 10 bases aligning to TRBD2. After removal of 4 bases from V and 5 bases from J, the junction contained 9 bases not matched to a gene. Germline CDR1 and CDR2: SGHNT and YYREEE (reference sequence). This CDR3 contains 15 residues. CDR3 bases: TGTGCCAGCAGCCCCGAAGCGGGAGGGCCCCACGAGCAGTACTTC. Translation: CASSPEAGGPHEQYF.

The chain joins TRBV18 to TRBJ2-7, with 9 bases lining up with TRBD2. In germline, CDR1 is KGHSH, CDR2 LQKENI. Trimming removed 9 bases from V and 3 bases from J; junction bases left unmatched: 6. The CDR3 is made up of 13 amino acids. CDR3 in amino acids: CASSLAGIYEQYF. In DNA, the CDR3 is TGTGCCAGTTCCCTAGCGGGAATCTACGAGCAGTACTTC. Full variable domain (rest looked up from reference TRBV18 and TRBJ2-7): NAGVMQNPRHLVRRRGQEARLRCSPMKGHSHVYWYRQLPEEGLKFMVYLQKENIIDESGMPKERFSAEFPKEGPSILRIQQVVRGDSAAYFCASSLAGIYEQYFGPGTRLTVT.

The CDR3, as DNA: TGTGCCAGCAGCTTCTTTAGCGGCGCTAGCACAGATACGCAGTATTTT. It is translated as CASSFFSGASTDTQYF. V and J are TRBV5-5 and TRBJ2-3; TRBD2 is a possible D gene (6 bases). The CDR3 spans 16 residues. The germline CDR1 and CDR2 sequences are SGHKS and YYEKEE (reference sequence). Trimming removed 2 bases from V and 0 bases from J, with 13 bases in between.

V gene TRBV7-2 combines with J gene TRBJ2-1; the match to TRBD2 covers 9 bases. Germline CDR1 SGHTA, CDR2 FQGNSA. With V trimmed by 1 base and J by 7 bases, 2 bases remained unmatched. The CDR3 covers 14 residues. CDR3 sequence reads: CASSLGLAVNEQFF. The CDR3 DNA reads as TGTGCCAGCAGCTTAGGACTAGCGGTAAATGAGCAGTTCTTC.